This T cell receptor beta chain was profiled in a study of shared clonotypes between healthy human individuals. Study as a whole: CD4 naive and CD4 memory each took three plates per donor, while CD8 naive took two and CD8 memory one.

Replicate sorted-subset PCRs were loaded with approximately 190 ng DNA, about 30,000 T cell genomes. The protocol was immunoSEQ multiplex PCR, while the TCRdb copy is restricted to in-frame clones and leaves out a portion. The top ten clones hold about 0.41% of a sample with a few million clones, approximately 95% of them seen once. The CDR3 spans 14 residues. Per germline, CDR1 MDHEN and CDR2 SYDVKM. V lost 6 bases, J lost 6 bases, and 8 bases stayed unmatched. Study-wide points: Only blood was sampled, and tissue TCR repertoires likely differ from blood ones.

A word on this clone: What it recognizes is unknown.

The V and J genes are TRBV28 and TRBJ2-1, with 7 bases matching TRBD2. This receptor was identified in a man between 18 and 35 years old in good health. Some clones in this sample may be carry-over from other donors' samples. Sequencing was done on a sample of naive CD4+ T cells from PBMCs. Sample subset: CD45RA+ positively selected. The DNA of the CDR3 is TGTGCCAGCAGCCCGGGGGGAGGCGGCAATGAGCAGTTCTTC. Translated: CASSPGGGGNEQFF. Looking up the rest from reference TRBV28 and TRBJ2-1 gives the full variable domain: DVKVTQSSRYLVKRTGEKVFLECVQDMDHENMFWYRQDPGLGLRLIYFSYDVKMKEKGDIPEGYSVSREKKERFSLILESASTNQTSMYLCASSPGGGGNEQFFGPGTRLTVL.